Listed below are T cell receptor beta chains from one sample, sequenced in a study. MiXCR was run by TCRdb on the 5' RACE reads, yielding one entry per CDR3 protein. The repertoire consists of about 40,000 distinct CDR3 sequences, with approximately 17% occurring once and the leading ten covering 2.8%. What was sequenced was naive CD4+ T cells sorted from a lymph node. The receptor source for this set is a female donor with breast cancer. The CDR3 runs from the conserved cysteine through the conserved F or W. The D gene is left open where the match is weak. Clone size is not always given. Where it is, it says once, few, many or a class for expanded clones.

>TRBJ2-5|TRBD1|.|TRBV29-1
TGCAGCGTCGCTGTTGGCAGGGGGATGGAGGAGCAAGAGACCCAGTACTTC
CSVAVGRGMEEQETQYF
>TRBJ2-3|TRBD2|.|TRBV7-6
TGTGCCAGCAGCGTCACTAGCGGGAGGGTCCATACGCAGTATTTT
CASSVTSGRVHTQYF
>TRBJ2-1|.|many|TRBV29-1
TGCAGCGGACGGACTGGGAACTACAATGAGCAGTTCTTC
CSGRTGNYNEQFF
>TRBJ2-1|.|.|TRBV29-1
TGCAGCGTTGCTTGGGGTGGAGACAATGAGCAGTTCTTC
CSVAWGGDNEQFF
>TRBJ1-2|.|many|TRBV6-1
TGTGCCAGCAGTGAAGTGGCAAACCGAGGTTCTGGCTACACCTTC
CASSEVANRGSGYTF
>TRBJ1-1|.|.|TRBV18
TGTGCCAGCTCATCCACCGCGAGGTCGGGAACTGAAGCTTTCTTT
CASSSTARSGTEAFF
>TRBJ2-3|TRBD2|few|TRBV10-3
TGTGCCATCAGTTCCACTAGCGGGGCAGATACGCAGTATTTT
CAISSTSGADTQYF
>TRBJ1-5|.|many|TRBV6-6
TGTGCCAGCAGTTACGAGGGAAGGGGTAGCAATCAGCCCCAGCATTTT
CASSYEGRGSNQPQHF
>TRBJ2-1|.|few|TRBV27
TGTGCCAGCTTGGTCTTTCGGGCAGGACGGTTCTTC
CASLVFRAGRFF
>TRBJ1-5|.|many|TRBV4-1
TGCGCCAGCAGCCAGACCCTCCTTTTGGAGCCCCAGCATTTT
CASSQTLLLEPQHF
>TRBJ2-2|.|few|TRBV5-8
TGTGCCAGCAGCTTGGAGGGACAGAACACCGGGGAGCTGTTTTTT
CASSLEGQNTGELFF
>TRBJ1-5|.|.|TRBV4-3
TGCGCCAGCAGCCAAGATTACCGGGCAACCCAGCCCCAGCATTTT
CASSQDYRATQPQHF
>TRBJ1-4|.|few|TRBV20-1
TGCAGTGCTAGAGACGCCGGGACGGACAATGAAAAACTGTTTTTT
CSARDAGTDNEKLFF
>TRBJ2-5|.|few|TRBV7-2
TGTGCCAGCAGCCCACCTACGGGGGGCGGGGAGACCCAGTACTTC
CASSPPTGGGETQYF
>TRBJ1-1|.|.|TRBV5-1
TGCGCCAGCAGCATACAATGGGGGCGCACTGAAGCTTTCTTT
CASSIQWGRTEAFF
>TRBJ1-2|.|few|TRBV6-6
TGTGCCAGCAGTACAGGAGACTATGGCTACACCTTC
CASSTGDYGYTF
>TRBJ2-1|.|.|TRBV7-2
TGTGCCAGCAGCTTATATGGGGATAATCAGTTCTTC
CASSLYGDNQFF
>TRBJ2-3|.|.|TRBV4-3
TGCGCCAGCAGCCAGAGTACTCTACTCAGGACAGATACGCAGTATTTT
CASSQSTLLRTDTQYF
>TRBJ2-5|.|few|TRBV12-3/TRBV12-4
TGTGCCAGCACCAGTGGGGAGACCCAGTACTTC
CASTSGETQYF
>TRBJ2-6|.|few|TRBV5-1
TGCGCCAGCAGCCAACAGGCGGTTGATGGGGCCAACGTCCTGACTTTC
CASSQQAVDGANVLTF
>TRBJ1-2|.|many|TRBV29-1
TGCGGGGGTCGTGAGGACTATGGCTACACCTTC
CGGREDYGYTF
>TRBJ1-4|.|.|TRBV2
TGTGCCAGCAGTTTCTCACAGGGAGGGGAAAAACTGTTTTTT
CASSFSQGGEKLFF
>TRBJ1-4|.|many|TRBV4-3
TGCGCCAGCAGCCAGGTTAGAACGGTGAACGAAAAACTGTTTTTT
CASSQVRTVNEKLFF
>TRBJ1-2|.|.|TRBV28
TGTGCCAGCAGTATCGGGACCCATGGGGGCTACACCTTC
CASSIGTHGGYTF
>TRBJ2-7|TRBD1|many|TRBV20-1
TGCAGTGGTACGGGACAGTCCTACGAGCAGTACTTC
CSGTGQSYEQYF
>TRBJ1-1|.|many|TRBV28
TGTGCCAGCAGTCCCGCCACGGGTCAGGGTCACACTGAAGCTTTCTTT
CASSPATGQGHTEAFF
>TRBJ2-7|TRBD1|many|TRBV5-5
TGTGCCAGCAGCTCCAGACAGGGTATTTCCTACGAGCAGTACTTC
CASSSRQGISYEQYF
>TRBJ2-1|TRBD1|medium-sized|TRBV7-3
TGTGCCAGCAGCTCGGGACAGGCGAACAATGAGCAGTTCTTC
CASSSGQANNEQFF
>TRBJ2-3|TRBD1|few|TRBV9
TGTGCCAGCAGCGTAGGGGACAGGGCGAGAGGACAGTATTTT
CASSVGDRARGQYF
>TRBJ1-5|.|.|TRBV5-1
TGCGCCAGCAGCTTCGGATTGCCTGGACAGCCCCAGCATTTT
CASSFGLPGQPQHF
>TRBJ2-7|TRBD2|.|TRBV11-2
TGTGCCAGCAGCTTAGATCCCGGGACTAGCGGGACCCTCTCCTACGAGCAGTACTTC
CASSLDPGTSGTLSYEQYF
>TRBJ1-2|.|many|TRBV4-1
TGCGCCAGCAGCCAAGGACAGGCGAAGCCCTATGGCTACACCTTC
CASSQGQAKPYGYTF
>TRBJ2-5|.|many|TRBV7-3
TGTGCCAGCAGCCGGGACCCCCAAGAGACCCAGTACTTC
CASSRDPQETQYF
>TRBJ2-3|.|.|TRBV9
TGTGCCAGCAGCGTAGCGGTCACAGATACGCAGTATTTT
CASSVAVTDTQYF
>TRBJ2-7|TRBD2|many|TRBV7-2
TGTGCCAGCAGCTCGTCCGGTGATAGGGGGACTAGCGGGGGGGTTTTCCCCTCCTACGAGCAGTACTTC
CASSSSGDRGTSGGVFPSYEQYF
>TRBJ2-2|.|.|TRBV24-1
TGTGCCACCAGTGATCCCATGACCAACACCGGGGAGCTGTTTTTT
CATSDPMTNTGELFF
>TRBJ2-6|.|few|TRBV12-3/TRBV12-4
TGTGCCAGCAGTTTGTTAGCGGAGGGTTGGGCCTCTGGGGCCAACGTCCTGACTTTC
CASSLLAEGWASGANVLTF
>TRBJ2-1|.|many|TRBV12-5
TGTGCTAGTGGTTTGGTACTCTACAATGAGCAGTTCTTC
CASGLVLYNEQFF
>TRBJ1-1|.|few|TRBV5-1
TGCGCCAGCAGCTTGGACGGGCGCTTGGAAGCTTTCTTT
CASSLDGRLEAFF
>TRBJ2-7|.|.|TRBV5-1
TGCGCCAGCGGCCGGGACCCATACGAGCAGTACTTC
CASGRDPYEQYF
>TRBJ1-1|TRBD1|many|TRBV4-1
TGCGCCAGCAGCTCGAGACAGGGGGGAACGGACACTGAAGCTTTCTTT
CASSSRQGGTDTEAFF
>TRBJ2-3|.|.|TRBV5-1
TGCGCCAGCAGCACCCGAGCGGGCGCCAGCACAGATACGCAGTATTTT
CASSTRAGASTDTQYF
>TRBJ2-2|.|few|TRBV9
TGTGCCAGCAGCGTAGAACTAGGGATCACCGGGGAGCTGTTTTTT
CASSVELGITGELFF
>TRBJ1-1|.|many|TRBV12-3/TRBV12-4
TGTGCCAGCAGTCTAAAACCCGACGGGGAAGCTTTCTTT
CASSLKPDGEAFF
>TRBJ2-7|TRBD1|many|TRBV6-5
TGTGCCAGCAGTCGAAAGCCCGGACAGGGATCCGAGCAGTACTTC
CASSRKPGQGSEQYF
>TRBJ2-3|TRBD2|many|TRBV6-5
TGTGCCAGCAGTAAGCGGGAGTCCACAGATACGCAGTATTTT
CASSKRESTDTQYF
>TRBJ2-3|.|few|TRBV20-1
TGCAGTGCTTTAGACAGGTTCCACACAGATACGCAGTATTTT
CSALDRFHTDTQYF
>TRBJ2-1|TRBD1|few|TRBV6-6
TGTGCCAGCAGTTACAGACAGGGGGCTTACAATGAGCAGTTCTTC
CASSYRQGAYNEQFF
>TRBJ2-7|.|many|TRBV20-1
TGCAGTGCTAGAGATGTCCGGACAGTATACGAGCAGTACTTC
CSARDVRTVYEQYF
>TRBJ2-3|TRBD2|many|TRBV20-1
TGCAGTGCGTGGACTAGCGGGACTAGCACAGATACGCAGTATTTT
CSAWTSGTSTDTQYF
>TRBJ1-1|TRBD1|few|TRBV20-1
TGCAGTGCCAGCAGTCCGGGACAGGTAATTCGGGCTGAAGCTTTCTTT
CSASSPGQVIRAEAFF
>TRBJ1-4|.|few|TRBV7-8
TGTGCCAGCGGCCGGGGAAAACTGTTTTTT
CASGRGKLFF
>TRBJ2-1|TRBD2|.|TRBV5-1
TGCGCCAGCAGCTTGGTTGCGGGAGTCAGCTACAATGAGCAGTTCTTC
CASSLVAGVSYNEQFF